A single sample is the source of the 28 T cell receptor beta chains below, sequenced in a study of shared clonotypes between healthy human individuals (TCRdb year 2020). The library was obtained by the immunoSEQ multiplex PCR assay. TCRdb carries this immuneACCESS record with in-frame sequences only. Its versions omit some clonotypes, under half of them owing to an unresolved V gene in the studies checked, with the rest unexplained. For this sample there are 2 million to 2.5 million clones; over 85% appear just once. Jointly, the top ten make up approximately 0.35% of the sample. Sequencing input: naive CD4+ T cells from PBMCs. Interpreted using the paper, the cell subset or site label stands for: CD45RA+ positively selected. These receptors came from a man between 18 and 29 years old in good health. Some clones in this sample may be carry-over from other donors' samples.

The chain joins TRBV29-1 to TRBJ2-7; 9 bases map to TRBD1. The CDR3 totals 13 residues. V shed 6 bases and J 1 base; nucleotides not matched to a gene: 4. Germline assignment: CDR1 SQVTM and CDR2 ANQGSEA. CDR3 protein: CSVQGAQSYEQYF. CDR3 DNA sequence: TGCAGCGTACAGGGGGCCCAATCCTACGAGCAGTACTTC.

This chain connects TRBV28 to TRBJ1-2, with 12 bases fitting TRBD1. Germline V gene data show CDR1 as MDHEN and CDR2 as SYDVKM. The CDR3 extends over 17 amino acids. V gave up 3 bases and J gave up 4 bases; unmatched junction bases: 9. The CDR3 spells CASSLGTGTGGSYGYTF. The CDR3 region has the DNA TGTGCCAGCAGTTTGGGGACCGGGACAGGGGGCAGCTATGGCTACACCTTC.

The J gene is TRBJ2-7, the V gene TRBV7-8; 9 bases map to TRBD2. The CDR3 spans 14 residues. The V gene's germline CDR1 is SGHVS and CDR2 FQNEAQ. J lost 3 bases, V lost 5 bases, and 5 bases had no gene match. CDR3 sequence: CASSTLAGRYEQYF. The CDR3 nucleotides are TGTGCCAGCAGCACTCTAGCGGGACGCTACGAGCAGTACTTC.

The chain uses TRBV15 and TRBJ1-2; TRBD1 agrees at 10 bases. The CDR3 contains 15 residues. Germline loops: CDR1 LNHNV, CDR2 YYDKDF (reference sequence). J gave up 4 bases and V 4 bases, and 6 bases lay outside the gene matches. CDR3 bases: TGTGCCACCAGCAAAGACAGGGGGCGGGTCTATGGCTACACCTTC. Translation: CATSKDRGRVYGYTF.

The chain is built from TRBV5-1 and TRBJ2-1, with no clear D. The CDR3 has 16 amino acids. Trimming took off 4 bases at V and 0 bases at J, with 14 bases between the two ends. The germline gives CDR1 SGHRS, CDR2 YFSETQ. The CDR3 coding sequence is TGCGCCAGCAGCGTCGACCTAACGTCCTCCTACAATGAGCAGTTCTTC. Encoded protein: CASSVDLTSSYNEQFF.

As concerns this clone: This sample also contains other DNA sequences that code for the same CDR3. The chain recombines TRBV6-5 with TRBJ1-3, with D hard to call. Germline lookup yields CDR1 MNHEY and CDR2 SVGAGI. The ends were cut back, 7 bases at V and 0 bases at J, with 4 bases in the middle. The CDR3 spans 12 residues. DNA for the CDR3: TGTGCCAGCATAAGCTCTGGAAACACCATATATTTT. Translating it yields CASISSGNTIYF.

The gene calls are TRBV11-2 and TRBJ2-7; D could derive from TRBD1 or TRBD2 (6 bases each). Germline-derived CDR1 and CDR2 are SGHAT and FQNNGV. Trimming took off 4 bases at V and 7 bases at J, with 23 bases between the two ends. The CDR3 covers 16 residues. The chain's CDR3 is CASSSGRGRGQREQYF. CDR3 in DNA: TGTGCCAGCAGCTCAGGCAGGGGACGGGGGCAAAGGGAGCAGTACTTC.

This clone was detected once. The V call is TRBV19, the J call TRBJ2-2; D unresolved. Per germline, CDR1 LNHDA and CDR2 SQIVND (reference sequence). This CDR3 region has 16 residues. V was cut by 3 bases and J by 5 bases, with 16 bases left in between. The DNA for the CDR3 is TGTGCCAGTAGTATTTCGCCCCCCCCCTGGACCGGGGAGCTGTTTTTT. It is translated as CASSISPPPWTGELFF.

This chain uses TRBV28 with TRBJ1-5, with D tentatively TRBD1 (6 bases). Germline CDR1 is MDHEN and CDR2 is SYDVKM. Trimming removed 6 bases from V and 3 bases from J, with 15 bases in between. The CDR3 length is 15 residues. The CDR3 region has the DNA TGTGCCAGCAGCCTACTGGTGGGGGCCAATCAGCCCCAGCATTTT. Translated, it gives CASSLLVGANQPQHF.

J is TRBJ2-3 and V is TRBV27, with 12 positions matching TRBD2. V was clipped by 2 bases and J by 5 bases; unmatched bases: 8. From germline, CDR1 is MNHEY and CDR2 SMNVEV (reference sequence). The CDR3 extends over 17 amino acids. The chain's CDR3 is CASSLRLAGGQGDTQYF. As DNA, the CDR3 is TGTGCCAGCAGTTTACGGCTAGCGGGAGGGCAAGGAGATACGCAGTATTTT.

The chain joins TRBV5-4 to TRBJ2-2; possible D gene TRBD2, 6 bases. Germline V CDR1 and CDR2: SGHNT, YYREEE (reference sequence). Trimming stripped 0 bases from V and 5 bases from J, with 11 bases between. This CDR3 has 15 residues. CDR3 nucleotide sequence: TGTGCCAGCAGCTTGGCCAGGGCGGGGACCGGGGAGCTGTTTTTT. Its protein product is CASSLARAGTGELFF.

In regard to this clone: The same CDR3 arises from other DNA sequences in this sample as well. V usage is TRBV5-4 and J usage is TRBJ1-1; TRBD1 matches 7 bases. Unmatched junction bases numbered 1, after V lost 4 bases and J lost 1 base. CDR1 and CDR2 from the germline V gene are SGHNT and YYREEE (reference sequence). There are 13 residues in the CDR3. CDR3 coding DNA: TGTGCCAGCAGCCCAGGGGGGAACACTGAAGCTTTCTTT. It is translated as CASSPGGNTEAFF.

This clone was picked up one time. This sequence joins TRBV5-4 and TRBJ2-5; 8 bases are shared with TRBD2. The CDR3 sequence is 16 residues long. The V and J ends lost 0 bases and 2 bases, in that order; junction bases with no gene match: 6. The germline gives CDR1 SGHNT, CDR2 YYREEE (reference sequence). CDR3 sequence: CASSLAAGAGQETQYF. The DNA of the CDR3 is TGTGCCAGCAGCTTGGCAGCGGGAGCGGGGCAAGAGACCCAGTACTTC. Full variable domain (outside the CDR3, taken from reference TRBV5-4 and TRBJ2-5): ETGVTQSPTHLIKTRGQQVTLRCSSQSGHNTVSWYQQALGQGPQFIFQYYREEENGRGNFPPRFSGLQFPNYSSELNVNALELDDSALYLCASSLAAGAGQETQYFGPGTRLLVL.

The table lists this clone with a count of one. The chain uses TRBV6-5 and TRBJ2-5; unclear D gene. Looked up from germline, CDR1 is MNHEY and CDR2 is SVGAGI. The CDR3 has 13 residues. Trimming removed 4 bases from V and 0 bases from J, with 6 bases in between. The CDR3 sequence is CASSSQYQETQYF. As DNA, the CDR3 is TGTGCCAGCAGTTCCCAGTACCAAGAGACCCAGTACTTC.

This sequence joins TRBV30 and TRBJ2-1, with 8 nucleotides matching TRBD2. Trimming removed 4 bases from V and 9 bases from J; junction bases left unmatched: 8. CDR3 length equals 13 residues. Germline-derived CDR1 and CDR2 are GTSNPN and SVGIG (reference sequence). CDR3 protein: CAWKVAGIREQFF. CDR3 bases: TGTGCCTGGAAAGTAGCGGGGATACGTGAGCAGTTCTTC.

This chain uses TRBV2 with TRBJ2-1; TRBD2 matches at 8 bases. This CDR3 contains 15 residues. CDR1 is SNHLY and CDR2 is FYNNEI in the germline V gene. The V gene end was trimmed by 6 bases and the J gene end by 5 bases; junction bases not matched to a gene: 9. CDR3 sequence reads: CASSPRAGGDNEQFF. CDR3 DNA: TGTGCCAGCAGCCCTCGGGCGGGAGGAGACAATGAGCAGTTCTTC.

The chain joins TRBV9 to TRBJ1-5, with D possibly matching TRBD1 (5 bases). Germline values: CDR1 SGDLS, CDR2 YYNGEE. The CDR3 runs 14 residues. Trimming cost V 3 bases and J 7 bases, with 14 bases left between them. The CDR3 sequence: CASSEGRGGQPQHF. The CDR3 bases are TGTGCCAGCAGCGAGGGGAGGGGAGGGCAGCCCCAGCATTTT.

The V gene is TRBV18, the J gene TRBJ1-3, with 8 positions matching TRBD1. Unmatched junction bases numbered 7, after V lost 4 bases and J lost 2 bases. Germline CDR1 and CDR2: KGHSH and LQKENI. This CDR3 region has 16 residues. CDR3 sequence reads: CASSRGRGRTGNTIYF. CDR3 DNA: TGTGCCAGCTCACGTGGCAGGGGGCGGACTGGAAACACCATATATTTT.

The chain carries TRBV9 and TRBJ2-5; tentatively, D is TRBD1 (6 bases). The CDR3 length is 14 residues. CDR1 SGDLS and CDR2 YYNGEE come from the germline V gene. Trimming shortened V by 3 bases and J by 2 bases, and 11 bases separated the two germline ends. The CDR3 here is CASSAGVVQETQYF. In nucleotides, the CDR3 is TGTGCCAGCAGCGCAGGGGTCGTACAAGAGACCCAGTACTTC.

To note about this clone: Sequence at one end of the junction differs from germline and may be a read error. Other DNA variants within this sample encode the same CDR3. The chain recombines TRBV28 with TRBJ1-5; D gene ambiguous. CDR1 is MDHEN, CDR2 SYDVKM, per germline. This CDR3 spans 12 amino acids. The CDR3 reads CASSLLNQPQHF. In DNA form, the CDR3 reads TGCGCCAGCAGTCTACTTAATCAGCCCCAGCATTTT.

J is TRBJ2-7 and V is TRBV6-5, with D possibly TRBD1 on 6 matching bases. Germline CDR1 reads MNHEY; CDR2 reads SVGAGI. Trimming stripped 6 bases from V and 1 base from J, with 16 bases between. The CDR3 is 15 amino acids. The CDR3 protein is CASSKRAQGSYEQYF. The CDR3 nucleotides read TGTGCCAGCAGCAAAAGGGCACAGGGATCCTACGAGCAGTACTTC.

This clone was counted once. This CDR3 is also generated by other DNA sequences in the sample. Here the CDR3 reads CASSGGAQPQHF. CDR3 bases: TGTGCCAGCAGTGGTGGAGCTCAGCCCCAGCATTTT. This chain connects TRBV6-1 to TRBJ1-5; D call uncertain. CDR3 length: 12 residues. Germline V gives CDR1 MNHNS, CDR2 SASEGT. The V end was cut by 4 bases, the J end by 6 bases, with 7 bases between.

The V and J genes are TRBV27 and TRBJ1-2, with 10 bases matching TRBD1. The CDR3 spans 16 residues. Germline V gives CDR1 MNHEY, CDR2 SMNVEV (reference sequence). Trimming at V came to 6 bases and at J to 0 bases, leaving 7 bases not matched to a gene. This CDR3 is CASSLIGQGANYGYTF. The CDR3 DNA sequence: TGTGCCAGCAGCCTCATCGGACAGGGGGCTAACTATGGCTACACCTTC.

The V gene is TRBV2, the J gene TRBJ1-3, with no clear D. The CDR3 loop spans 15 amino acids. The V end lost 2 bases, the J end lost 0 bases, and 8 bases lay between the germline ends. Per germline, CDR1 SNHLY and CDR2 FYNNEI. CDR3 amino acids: CASSESWSSGNTIYF. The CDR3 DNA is TGTGCCAGCAGTGAATCCTGGAGCTCTGGAAACACCATATATTTT.

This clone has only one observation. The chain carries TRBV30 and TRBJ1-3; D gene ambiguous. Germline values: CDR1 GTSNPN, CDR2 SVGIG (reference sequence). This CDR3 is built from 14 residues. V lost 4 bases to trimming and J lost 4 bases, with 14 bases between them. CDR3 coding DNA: TGTGCCTGGACTGTAGATCTGGGGGGAAACACCATATATTTT. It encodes CAWTVDLGGNTIYF.

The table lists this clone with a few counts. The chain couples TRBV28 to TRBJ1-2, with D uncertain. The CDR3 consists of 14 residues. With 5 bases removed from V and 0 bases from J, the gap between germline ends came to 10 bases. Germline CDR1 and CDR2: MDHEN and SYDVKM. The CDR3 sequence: CASSLRIANYGYTF. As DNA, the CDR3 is TGTGCCAGCAGTCTAAGGATAGCTAACTATGGCTACACCTTC.

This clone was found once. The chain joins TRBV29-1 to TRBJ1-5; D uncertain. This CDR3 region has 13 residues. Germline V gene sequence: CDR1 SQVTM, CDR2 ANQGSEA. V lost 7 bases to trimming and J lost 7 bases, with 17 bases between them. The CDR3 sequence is CSAEDGIGQPQHF. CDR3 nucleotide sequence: TGCAGCGCCGAAGACGGGATTGGCCAGCCCCAGCATTTT.

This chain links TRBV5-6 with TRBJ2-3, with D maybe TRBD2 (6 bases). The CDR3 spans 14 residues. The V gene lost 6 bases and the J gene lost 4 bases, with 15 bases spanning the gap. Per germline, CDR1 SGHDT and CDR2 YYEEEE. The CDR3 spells CASTRLVNPDTQYF. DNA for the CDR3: TGTGCCAGCACCAGACTAGTAAACCCAGATACGCAGTATTTT.